The following is a TCR beta chain sequence with its context. Profiling relied on immunoSEQ multiplex PCR, and the TCRdb table lists in-frame clones only, not all of them. The sample includes roughly 33,000 clones, 93% of them seen just once. These data originate in a study of blood T cell repertoires in COVID-19. This CDR3 is built from 18 residues. Trimming pared 0 bases from V and 0 bases from J, leaving 17 bases between. CDR1 is SGHNT and CDR2 is YYREEE in the germline V gene (reference sequence). The chain recombines TRBV5-4 with TRBJ2-3; D is ambiguous. The receptor comes from a human donor in a cohort sampled during active COVID-19. Sequencing was performed on peripheral blood. In nucleotides, the CDR3 is TGTGCCAGCAGCTTGGCCGCGTTCGTTGCGGTTAGCACAGATACGCAGTATTTT. Amino acid sequence: CASSLAAFVAVSTDTQYF.